This T cell receptor beta chain derives from a study of CD8 T cells in ankylosing spondylitis. Findings and limits, study-wide: Ankylosing spondylitis blood appeared to be characterized by a TCR beta motif of under 10 highly homologous variants. Disease-linked clones, CD8+, were relatively rare in peripheral blood. Reported data indicate significant enrichment of disease-linked clones within matched ankylosing spondylitis synovial fluid.

The V and J ends lost 4 bases and 1 base, in that order; junction bases with no gene match: 14. Germline lookup yields CDR1 SQVTM and CDR2 ANQGSEA. The CDR3 has 17 amino acids. As regards this clonotype: Its specificity is not known.

Generation of TCR beta libraries employed quantitative 5'-RACE incorporating molecular barcodes. Each CDR3 protein gets one entry after TCRdb re-called the 5' RACE reads with MiXCR. The sample has 250,000 to 350,000 distinct CDR3 sequences; roughly 20% are singletons. Source material: blood, either unsorted or a sorted T cell fraction (not recorded which). The chain carries TRBV29-1 and TRBJ1-1, with 8 bases that match TRBD1. This sequence originates from a female donor with ankylosing spondylitis or in good health (not recorded which). CDR3 in amino acids: CSVVRAAGGAGNTEAFF. The CDR3 DNA sequence: TGCAGCGTTGTTAGGGCCGCAGGGGGCGCGGGGAACACTGAAGCTTTCTTT.